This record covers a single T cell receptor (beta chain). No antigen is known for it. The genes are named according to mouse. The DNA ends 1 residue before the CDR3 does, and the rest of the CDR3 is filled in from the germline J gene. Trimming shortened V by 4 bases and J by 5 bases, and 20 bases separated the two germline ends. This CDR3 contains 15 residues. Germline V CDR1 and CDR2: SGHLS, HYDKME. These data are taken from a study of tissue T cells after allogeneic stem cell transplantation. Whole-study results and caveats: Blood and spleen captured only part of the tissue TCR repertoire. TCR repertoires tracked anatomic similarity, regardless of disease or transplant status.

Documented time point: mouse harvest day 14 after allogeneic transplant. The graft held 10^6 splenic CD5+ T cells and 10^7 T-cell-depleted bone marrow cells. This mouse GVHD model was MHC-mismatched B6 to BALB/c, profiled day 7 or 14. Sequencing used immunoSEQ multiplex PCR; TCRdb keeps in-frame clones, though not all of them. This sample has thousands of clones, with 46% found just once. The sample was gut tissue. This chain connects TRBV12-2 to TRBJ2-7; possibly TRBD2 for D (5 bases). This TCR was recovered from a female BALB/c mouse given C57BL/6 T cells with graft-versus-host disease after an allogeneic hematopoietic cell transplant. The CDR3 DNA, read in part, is TGTGCCAGCTCGCCGGACTCCCGGGCTTCCAATGAACAGTAC. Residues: CASSPDSRASNEQY. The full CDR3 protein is CASSPDSRASNEQYF.